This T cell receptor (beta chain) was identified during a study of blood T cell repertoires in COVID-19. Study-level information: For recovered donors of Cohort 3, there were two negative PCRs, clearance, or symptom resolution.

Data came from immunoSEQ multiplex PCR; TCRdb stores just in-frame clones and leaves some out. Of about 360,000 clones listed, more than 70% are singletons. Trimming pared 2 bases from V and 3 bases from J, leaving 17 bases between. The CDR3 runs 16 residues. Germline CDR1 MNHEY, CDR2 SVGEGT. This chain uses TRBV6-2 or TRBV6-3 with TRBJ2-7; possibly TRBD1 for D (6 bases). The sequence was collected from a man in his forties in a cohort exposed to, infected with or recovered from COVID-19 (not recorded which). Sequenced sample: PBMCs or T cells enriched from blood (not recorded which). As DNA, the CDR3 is TGTGCCAGCAGTTACGGGACAACCGGGAACCTCTACGAGCAGTACTTC. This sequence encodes CASSYGTTGNLYEQYF.